These T cell receptor beta chains were read from a single sample in a study of T-cell reconstitution after alpha-beta-depleted transplantation in children. TCRdb itself ran the PCR reads through MiXCR, one entry per CDR3 protein. The table includes 450,000 to 550,000 distinct CDR3 sequences, around 10% detected once. The sequencing here drew on PBMCs, mostly from graft donor cells, taken 180 days after TCRalphabeta/CD19-depleted stem cell transplant. The receptors derive from a female patient aged 2-15 years who had a stem cell transplant for aplastic anemia, so the T cells may come from the graft donor. Both conserved end residues are part of each CDR3. D genes are given only for firm matches. Clone size is stated in some rows and not others, as once, few, many or a class when expanded.

clone_size,d_call,v_call,j_call,cdr3_aa,cdr3_nt
few,.,TRBV29-1,TRBJ2-1,CSVQIWRGLSYNEQFF,TGCAGCGTTCAAATCTGGCGGGGCCTCTCCTACAATGAGCAGTTCTTC
few,TRBD2,TRBV3-1,TRBJ2-7,CASSQTSGGEQYF,TGTGCCAGCAGCCAGACTAGCGGGGGCGAGCAGTACTTC
.,.,TRBV28,TRBJ2-7,CASSLWGRESYEQYF,TGTGCCAGCAGTTTGTGGGGCAGGGAGTCCTACGAGCAGTACTTC
.,TRBD1,TRBV12-5,TRBJ1-1,CASGYTGTVFVGPEAFF,TGTGCTAGTGGATATACCGGGACAGTTTTCGTCGGCCCTGAAGCTTTCTTT
.,.,TRBV11-2,TRBJ2-5,CASGISRAQYF,TGTGCCAGCGGGATCTCTCGGGCCCAGTACTTC
few,.,TRBV29-1,TRBJ1-1,CSGQVMNTEAFF,TGCAGCGGACAGGTTATGAACACTGAAGCTTTCTTT
few,TRBD1,TRBV28,TRBJ1-1,CASSPGTGILNTEAFF,TGTGCCAGCAGCCCTGGGACAGGGATTTTGAACACTGAAGCTTTCTTT
.,.,TRBV4-2,TRBJ2-5,CASSQAPRVETQYF,TGTGCCAGCAGCCAAGCCCCTAGGGTAGAGACCCAGTACTTC
few,TRBD2,TRBV12-3/TRBV12-4,TRBJ2-2,CASSLLGGGAITGELFF,TGTGCCAGCAGTTTATTAGGCGGGGGAGCCATCACCGGGGAGCTGTTTTTT
.,.,TRBV11-2,TRBJ2-3,CASSLSSGDTQYF,TGTGCCAGCAGCTTGTCCTCAGGGGATACGCAGTATTTT
many,TRBD2,TRBV20-1,TRBJ2-1,CSARDLGLAAYNEQFF,TGCAGTGCTAGAGACCTCGGACTAGCTGCCTACAATGAGCAGTTCTTC
many,.,TRBV12-3/TRBV12-4,TRBJ2-3,CASSLAGQRSTDTQYF,TGTGCCAGCAGTTTAGCGGGACAACGTAGCACAGATACGCAGTATTTT
few,.,TRBV20-1,TRBJ2-7,CSARVRGRYSYEQYF,TGCAGTGCTAGAGTCAGGGGCCGATACTCCTACGAGCAGTACTTC
.,TRBD1,TRBV12-3/TRBV12-4,TRBJ2-7,CASSYTSGQGHYEQYF,TGTGCCAGCAGTTACACCTCGGGACAGGGACACTACGAGCAGTACTTC
.,.,TRBV28,TRBJ2-1,CASSPPGFDSYNEQFF,TGTGCCAGCAGTCCCCCTGGATTTGACTCCTACAATGAGCAGTTCTTC